This entry features one T cell receptor (beta chain) sequence. This specimen belongs to a study of blood T cell repertoires in COVID-19. Turning to the study itself: COVID-19 samples collected from the United States, Italy and Spain covered acute and convalescent phases.

As handled by the study authors: Reference gene primers were amplified, and this amplification served to estimate nucleated cell counts. Using immunoSEQ multiplex PCR, the repertoire was profiled, and TCRdb retains in-frame clones only, with some absent. V, J and clone size were drawn from that table, and D and trimming were deduced from the DNA. The repertoire holds roughly 200,000 clones, with approximately 80% as singletons. Trimming took 4 bases from V and 0 from J, leaving 6 bases between them. The germline V gene has CDR1 SGHTA and CDR2 FQGTGA. The CDR3 covers 13 residues. This clonotype was sampled from a human donor in a cohort sampled during active COVID-19. J is TRBJ1-1 and V is TRBV7-3; D is unclear. Sequencing input: peripheral blood. The CDR3 coding sequence is TGTGCCAGCAGCTATCTCCTGAACACTGAAGCTTTCTTT. Encoded protein: CASSYLLNTEAFF.